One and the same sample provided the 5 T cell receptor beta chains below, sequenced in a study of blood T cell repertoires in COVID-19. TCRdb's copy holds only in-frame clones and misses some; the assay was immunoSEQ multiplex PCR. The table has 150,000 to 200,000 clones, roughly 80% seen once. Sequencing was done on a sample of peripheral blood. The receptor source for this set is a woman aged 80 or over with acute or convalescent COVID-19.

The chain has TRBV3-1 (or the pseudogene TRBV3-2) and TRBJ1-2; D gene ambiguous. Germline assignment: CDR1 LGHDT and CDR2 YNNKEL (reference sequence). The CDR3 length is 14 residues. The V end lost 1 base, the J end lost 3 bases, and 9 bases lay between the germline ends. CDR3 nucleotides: TGTGCCAGCAGCCAAGCCAACATGGACTATGGCTACACCTTC. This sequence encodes CASSQANMDYGYTF.

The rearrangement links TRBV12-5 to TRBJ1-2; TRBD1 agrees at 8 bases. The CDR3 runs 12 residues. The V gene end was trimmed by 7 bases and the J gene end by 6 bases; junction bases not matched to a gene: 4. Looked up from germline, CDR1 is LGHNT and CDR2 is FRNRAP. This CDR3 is CASARTGNGYTF. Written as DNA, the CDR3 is TGTGCTAGTGCTCGGACAGGGAATGGCTACACCTTC.

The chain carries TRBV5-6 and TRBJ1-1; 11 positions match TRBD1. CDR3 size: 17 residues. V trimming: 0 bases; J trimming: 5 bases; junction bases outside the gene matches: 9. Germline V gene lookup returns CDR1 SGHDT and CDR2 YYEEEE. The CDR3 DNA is TGTGCCAGCAGCTTGGGGTGGGACAGGGGGTGGAGGACTGAAGCTTTCTTT. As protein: CASSLGWDRGWRTEAFF.

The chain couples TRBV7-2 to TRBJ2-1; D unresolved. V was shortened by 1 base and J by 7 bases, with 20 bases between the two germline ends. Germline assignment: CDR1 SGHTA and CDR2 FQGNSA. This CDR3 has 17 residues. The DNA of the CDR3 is TGTGCCAGCAGCTTAGGGCTGCTAGGTTCCCCCCAAAATGAGCAGTTCTTC. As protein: CASSLGLLGSPQNEQFF. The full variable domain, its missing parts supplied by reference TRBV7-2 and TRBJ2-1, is GAGVSQSPSNKVTEKGKDVELRCDPISGHTALYWYRQSLGQGLEFLIYFQGNSAPDKSGLPSDRFSAERTGGSVSTLTIQRTQQEDSAVYLCASSLGLLGSPQNEQFFGPGTRLTVL.

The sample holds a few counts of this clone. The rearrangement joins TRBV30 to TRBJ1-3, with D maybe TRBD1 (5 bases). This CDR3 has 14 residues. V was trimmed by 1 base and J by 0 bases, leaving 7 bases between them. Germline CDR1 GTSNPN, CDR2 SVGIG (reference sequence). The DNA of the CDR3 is TGTGCCTGGAGTGGGGGGGGCTCTGGAAACACCATATATTTT. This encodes CAWSGGGSGNTIYF.